This T cell receptor beta chain is from a study of technical replicates of blood from several donors (dated by TCRdb to about 2017). Turning to this clone: Its cognate antigen has yet to be identified. One base away there is no much larger clone; base qualities are not given. Other nucleotide sequences in the sample specify the same CDR3.

The library came from the immunoSEQ multiplex PCR assay. This is the immuneACCESS table as TCRdb keeps it, with only in-frame sequences that have V and J called. A part of the clones is gone; compared with another copy, unresolved V genes explain less than half, and the rest is unexplained. In this sample the table shows 75,000 to 95,000 clones, just over 90% of which occur a single time. The top ten clonotypes cover under 0.3% of the sample. The germline V gene specifies SGHDT as CDR1 and YYEEEE as CDR2. Its CDR3 holds 15 amino acids, cysteine through phenylalanine. CDR3 DNA is the only sequence kept; it has 45 bases, read in frame from the first base. V is pruned by 0 bases and J by 4 bases, leaving 4 bases of the junction without a gene match.

Sequences were obtained from T cells isolated from PBMCs. The rearranged chain carries TRBV5-6 and TRBJ1-3; 7 bases in the middle match TRBD1. This TCR came from a human donor in good health. CDR3 sequence: CASSLAGGSGNTIYF. The nucleotides read TGTGCCAGCAGCTTGGCAGGGGGGAGCGGAAACACCATATATTTT.